Listed here are 14 T cell receptor beta chains from one sample, sequenced in a study of T cells after yellow fever vaccination. TCRdb fed the 5' RACE reads into MiXCR, producing one record per CDR3 protein. The data show 240,000 or so distinct CDR3 sequences, roughly 7.2% seen once. The sequenced sample was CD4+ T cells sorted from PBMCs, obtained 15 days after the yellow fever booster vaccination. These receptors were obtained from a man younger than 45 who received the YFV17D yellow fever vaccine.

In this sample, this clonotype turned up a few times. The V and J genes are TRBV7-2 and TRBJ2-7; D may be TRBD1 (6 bases). Germline CDR1 is SGHTA and CDR2 is FQGNSA. The CDR3 sequence is 16 residues long. The germline V and J ends were trimmed by 5 bases and 2 bases, with 19 bases remaining between them. CDR3 sequence reads: CASSRRGGPLTYEQYF. DNA of the CDR3: TGTGCCAGCAGCCGTCGTGGGGGCCCTTTAACCTACGAGCAGTACTTC.

This clonotype was seen a few times. The genes are TRBV12-3 or TRBV12-4 and TRBJ2-5; D gene ambiguous. V dropped 6 bases and J dropped 1 base, with 9 bases sitting between them. CDR3 length equals 13 residues. The CDR3 coding sequence is TGTGCCAGCAGCCAACGGTTCCAAGAGACCCAGTACTTC. Its protein is CASSQRFQETQYF.

This clonotype was seen more than once but under ten times. This rearrangement joins TRBV19 to TRBJ2-6; D ambiguous. The V gene's germline CDR1 is LNHDA and CDR2 SQIVND (reference sequence). V lost 10 bases and J 9 bases, leaving 16 bases between the germline ends. This CDR3 is built from 13 residues. The CDR3 DNA sequence: TGTGCCACCAAAGTGCCGGGTGGCAACGTCCTGACTTTC. Amino acid sequence: CATKVPGGNVLTF.

This chain uses TRBV7-2 with TRBJ2-7; D unclear. CDR1 is SGHTA, CDR2 FQGNSA, per germline. The V and J ends lost 5 bases and 6 bases respectively, with 8 bases between them. This CDR3 contains 11 residues. The CDR3 DNA sequence: TGTGCCAGCAGCAAGAGTGGCGAGCAGTACTTC. This sequence encodes CASSKSGEQYF.

Comments on this clonotype: Possible read error: a much larger clone is one base away. The chain couples TRBV7-7 to TRBJ2-3, with TRBD2 identical over 7 bases. This CDR3 comprises 14 residues. V trimming: 1 base; J trimming: 6 bases; junction bases outside the gene matches: 4. Germline CDR1 reads SSHAT; CDR2 reads FNYEAQ (reference sequence). CDR3 residues: CASSLGGSVDTQYF. The CDR3 DNA is TGTGCCAGCAGCTTAGGCGGGAGTGTGGATACGCAGTATTTT.

This clonotype turned up a few times. The V and J genes are TRBV24-1 and TRBJ2-3, with a tentative D call TRBD2 (5 bases). CDR3 size: 14 residues. The germline V and J ends were trimmed by 5 bases and 2 bases, with 10 bases remaining between them. Germline V gene sequence: CDR1 KGHDR, CDR2 SFDVKD. The CDR3 is CATSVRGTTDTQYF. CDR3 in DNA: TGTGCCACCAGTGTTCGGGGTACCACAGATACGCAGTATTTT.

This clonotype was seen a handful of times. The V gene is TRBV6-2 or TRBV6-3, the J gene TRBJ2-2; 9 nucleotides agree with TRBD2. J gave up 12 bases and V 0 bases, and 14 bases lay outside the gene matches. The germline V gene encodes CDR1 MNHEY and CDR2 SVGEGT. This CDR3 contains 17 residues. The CDR3 DNA is TGTGCCAGCAGTTACTCGATGGTGATAGCGGGAGCCAGCAAGCTGTTTTTT. Its protein product is CASSYSMVIAGASKLFF.

The sample holds a few counts of this clonotype. The V gene is TRBV7-2, the J gene TRBJ2-7; D may match TRBD1 or TRBD2 (5 bases each). CDR3 size: 12 residues. Germline loops: CDR1 SGHTA, CDR2 FQGNSA. V lost 1 base and J lost 9, with 10 bases in between. CDR3 coding DNA: TGTGCCAGCAGCTTAGATTTGGGGGTGCAGTACTTC. The encoded protein is CASSLDLGVQYF.

This clonotype was recorded at least ten times. The rearrangement uses TRBV12-3 or TRBV12-4 and TRBJ2-1; possibly TRBD1 or TRBD2 for D (5 bases each). The CDR3 length is 13 residues. Trimming left V 7 bases short and J 8 bases short, with 15 bases between. CDR3 protein: CASTRNGAYEQFF. The CDR3 nucleotides read TGTGCCAGCACTCGCAACGGGGCGTATGAGCAGTTCTTC.

This clonotype was picked up many times. This chain uses TRBV7-2 with TRBJ2-7; D gene ambiguous. This CDR3 is built from 13 residues. The germline V gene has CDR1 SGHTA and CDR2 FQGNSA. Trimming pared 1 base from V and 5 bases from J, leaving 9 bases between. The CDR3, as DNA: TGTGCCAGCAGCTTAGGCTCCATCCACGAGCAGTACTTC. Translated: CASSLGSIHEQYF.

The V gene is TRBV18, the J gene TRBJ2-1; 7 bases line up with TRBD2. V lost 6 bases, J lost 2 bases, and 7 bases stayed unmatched. This CDR3 has 15 residues. Germline V gene lookup returns CDR1 KGHSH and CDR2 LQKENI. The CDR3 is CASSQGEGTYNEQFF. The CDR3 bases are TGTGCCAGCTCCCAAGGGGAGGGGACCTACAATGAGCAGTTCTTC. Filled out from reference TRBV18 and TRBJ2-1, the complete variable domain reads NAGVMQNPRHLVRRRGQEARLRCSPMKGHSHVYWYRQLPEEGLKFMVYLQKENIIDESGMPKERFSAEFPKEGPSILRIQQVVRGDSAAYFCASSQGEGTYNEQFFGPGTRLTVL.

This clonotype was picked up many times. The chain links TRBV5-1 to TRBJ2-5; unclear D gene. V was cut by 0 bases and J by 4 bases, with 16 bases left in between. This CDR3 has 16 residues. The germline V gene encodes CDR1 SGHRS and CDR2 YFSETQ. The CDR3 protein is CASSLEGSVTGETQYF. CDR3 sequence (DNA): TGCGCCAGCAGCTTGGAGGGCTCAGTAACGGGAGAGACCCAGTACTTC.

This clonotype showed up just a few times. The chain recombines TRBV5-1 with TRBJ2-2; D is uncertain. Germline V lookup: CDR1 SGHRS, CDR2 YFSETQ. Trimming removed 4 bases from V and 6 bases from J, with 16 bases in between. The CDR3 sequence is 15 residues long. The CDR3 loop reads CASSPLPTKPGELFF. The CDR3 DNA follows: TGCGCCAGCAGCCCCCTCCCAACTAAGCCCGGGGAGCTGTTTTTT.

The chain uses TRBV19 and TRBJ2-1; 8 bases fit TRBD2. Trimming removed 7 bases from V and 10 bases from J; junction bases left unmatched: 12. The CDR3 spans 14 residues. From germline, CDR1 is LNHDA and CDR2 SQIVND (reference sequence). CDR3: CASTPSAGAREQFF. The CDR3 DNA follows: TGTGCCAGTACACCATCAGCGGGAGCAAGGGAGCAGTTCTTC.